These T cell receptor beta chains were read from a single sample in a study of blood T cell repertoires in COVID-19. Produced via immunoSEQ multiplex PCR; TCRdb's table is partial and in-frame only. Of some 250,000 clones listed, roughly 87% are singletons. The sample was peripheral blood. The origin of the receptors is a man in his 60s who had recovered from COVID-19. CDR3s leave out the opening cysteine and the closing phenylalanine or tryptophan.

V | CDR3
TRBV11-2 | ASSFSQGSEQY
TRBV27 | ASSRTPPSGGPNTGELF
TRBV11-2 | ASSSARGFNEQF
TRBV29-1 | SVERQGGTEAF
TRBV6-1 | ASSEVGGGKLF
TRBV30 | AWGTGRNSPLH
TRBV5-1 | ASSLGGAGPYEQY
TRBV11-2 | ASSGAFMGSGANVLT
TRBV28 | ATSYFGAAGANVLT
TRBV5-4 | ASSFNPAGGRVGELF
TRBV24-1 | ATSEPGTGVYNEQF
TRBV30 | AWSRTSAPTTSTDTQY
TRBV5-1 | ASSLRGDVGLGGT
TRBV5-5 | ASSYGSPEQF
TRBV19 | ASRIRDRTTGELF